This is a list of T cell receptor beta chains from one sample in a study of cytomegalovirus exposure and HLA in healthy donors. Some clones are missing from TCRdb's copy, which holds only in-frame ones; the method was immunoSEQ multiplex PCR. The sample lists approximately 170,000 clones; more than 70% were seen once. The specimen sequenced was PBMCs. All receptors come from a woman aged 50 to 60 in good health and CMV-seropositive. Both conserved end residues are part of each CDR3. D genes are given only for firm matches. The size field is filled for only some rows; it gives once, few, many or a size class.

j_gene: TRBJ2-1; v_gene: TRBV10-1; d_gene: TRBD2; abundance: .; CDR3nt: TGCGCCAGCAGCGATCGGGGGGGCCTTGAGCAGTTCTTC; CDR3aa: CASSDRGGLEQFF
j_gene: TRBJ1-1; v_gene: TRBV19; d_gene: .; abundance: .; CDR3nt: TGTGCCAGTAGTACTACAGCCTACACTGAAGCTTTCTTT; CDR3aa: CASSTTAYTEAFF
j_gene: TRBJ2-4; v_gene: TRBV6-5; d_gene: TRBD1; abundance: once; CDR3nt: TGTGCCAGCAGCTCAACAGGGGGCAAAAACATTCAGTACTTC; CDR3aa: CASSSTGGKNIQYF
j_gene: TRBJ2-5; v_gene: TRBV5-1; d_gene: TRBD1; abundance: few; CDR3nt: TGCGCCAGCGGCCCCTCGGGACAGGGGGCAGGAGAGACCCAGTACTTC; CDR3aa: CASGPSGQGAGETQYF
j_gene: TRBJ1-6; v_gene: TRBV4-3; d_gene: TRBD1; abundance: .; CDR3nt: TGCGCCAGCAGCCAAGGGCAGGGGGCGGAGAATTCACCCCTCCACTTT; CDR3aa: CASSQGQGAENSPLHF
j_gene: TRBJ2-6; v_gene: TRBV19; d_gene: .; abundance: .; CDR3nt: TGTGCCAGTAGTACCTCGCAGGGCTCTGGGGCCAACGTCCTGACTTTC; CDR3aa: CASSTSQGSGANVLTF
j_gene: TRBJ2-5; v_gene: TRBV18; d_gene: .; abundance: .; CDR3nt: TGTGCCAGCTCACCACCTCCAGCTAGGGAGACCCAGTACTTC; CDR3aa: CASSPPPARETQYF
j_gene: TRBJ2-3; v_gene: TRBV7-2; d_gene: TRBD2; abundance: few; CDR3nt: TGTGCCAGCAGCTTACGGGCGCTAGCGGGGAGCACAGATACGCAGTATTTT; CDR3aa: CASSLRALAGSTDTQYF
j_gene: TRBJ1-2; v_gene: TRBV7-3; d_gene: TRBD1; abundance: .; CDR3nt: TGTGCCAGTTCAGGGGGTCCAAACTATGGCTACACCTTC; CDR3aa: CASSGGPNYGYTF
j_gene: TRBJ1-6; v_gene: TRBV30; d_gene: TRBD1; abundance: .; CDR3nt: TGTGCCTGGAGTACGGGGACAGCTAATAATTCACCCCTCCACTTT; CDR3aa: CAWSTGTANNSPLHF
j_gene: TRBJ2-7; v_gene: TRBV6-1; d_gene: .; abundance: .; CDR3nt: TGTGCCAGCAAAACTCGTCCGGACAGTACCTACGAGCAGTACTTC; CDR3aa: CASKTRPDSTYEQYF
j_gene: TRBJ1-6; v_gene: TRBV11-2; d_gene: .; abundance: .; CDR3nt: TGTGCCAGCAGCCAAGGGGCGGGGATCCCACCCCTCCACTTT; CDR3aa: CASSQGAGIPPLHF
j_gene: TRBJ2-7; v_gene: TRBV19; d_gene: .; abundance: .; CDR3nt: TGTTCCCGCCGGAGGCAGGCCATCGTCCCTCTCTACGAGCAGTACTTC; CDR3aa: CSRRRQAIVPLYEQYF
j_gene: TRBJ2-7; v_gene: TRBV21-1; d_gene: .; abundance: .; CDR3nt: TGTGCCAGCAGCAAAGGAGACCGTTCTGGGGCCGAGCAGTACTTC; CDR3aa: CASSKGDRSGAEQYF
j_gene: TRBJ1-2; v_gene: TRBV28; d_gene: .; abundance: .; CDR3nt: TGTGCCAGCAGGAGAATGGACAGAGCGAACTATGGCTACACCTTC; CDR3aa: CASRRMDRANYGYTF
j_gene: TRBJ2-1; v_gene: TRBV4-2; d_gene: TRBD2; abundance: .; CDR3nt: TGTGCCAGCAGCCGCTTACTAGCGGGATCGTACAATGAGCAGTTCTTC; CDR3aa: CASSRLLAGSYNEQFF
j_gene: TRBJ1-3; v_gene: TRBV25-1; d_gene: TRBD1; abundance: once; CDR3nt: TGTGCCAGCAGTATACAGGGGGTCTTCTCTGGAAACACCATATATTTT; CDR3aa: CASSIQGVFSGNTIYF
j_gene: TRBJ2-5; v_gene: TRBV27; d_gene: TRBD1; abundance: .; CDR3nt: TGTGCCAGCAGTGTCCGTGGGACAGGGGTCCAGTACCAAGAGACCCAGTACTTC; CDR3aa: CASSVRGTGVQYQETQYF
j_gene: TRBJ1-4; v_gene: TRBV7-9; d_gene: .; abundance: .; CDR3nt: TGTGCCAGCAGCCAAGCATTGCCTAATGAAAAACTGTTTTTT; CDR3aa: CASSQALPNEKLFF
j_gene: TRBJ2-3; v_gene: TRBV5-4; d_gene: TRBD2; abundance: .; CDR3nt: TGTGCCAGCAGCTTGGGAGGCGGGGGAGGCACAGATACGCAGTATTTT; CDR3aa: CASSLGGGGGTDTQYF
j_gene: TRBJ1-5; v_gene: TRBV10-1; d_gene: .; abundance: once; CDR3nt: TGCGCCAGCAGTGACGAACTGCCGAATCAGCCCCAGCATTTT; CDR3aa: CASSDELPNQPQHF
j_gene: TRBJ2-2; v_gene: TRBV4-1; d_gene: TRBD1; abundance: .; CDR3nt: TGCGCCAGCAGCCTCCGGGACAGACACACCGGGGAGCTGTTTTTT; CDR3aa: CASSLRDRHTGELFF
j_gene: TRBJ2-1; v_gene: TRBV9; d_gene: TRBD2; abundance: .; CDR3nt: TGTGCCAGCAGCTCGGGGACTAGCGGTTACAATGAGCAGTTCTTC; CDR3aa: CASSSGTSGYNEQFF
j_gene: TRBJ2-7; v_gene: TRBV6-8; d_gene: TRBD2; abundance: .; CDR3nt: TGTGCCAGCCGCCGCGACAGGGGGACTAGCGGGGCACCCCACGAGCAGTACTTC; CDR3aa: CASRRDRGTSGAPHEQYF
j_gene: TRBJ2-2; v_gene: TRBV13; d_gene: .; abundance: .; CDR3nt: TGTGCCAGCAGCCCACAGGGTACCGGGGAGCTGTTTTTT; CDR3aa: CASSPQGTGELFF
j_gene: TRBJ2-7; v_gene: TRBV29-1; d_gene: TRBD2; abundance: few; CDR3nt: TGCAGCGTGATAGGACTAGCGGGAAGACCCTACGAGCAGTACTTC; CDR3aa: CSVIGLAGRPYEQYF
j_gene: TRBJ2-3; v_gene: TRBV4-3; d_gene: TRBD2; abundance: .; CDR3nt: TGCGCCAGCAGCCAAGATGGGACTAGCGGGAGAGATACGCAGTATTTT; CDR3aa: CASSQDGTSGRDTQYF
j_gene: TRBJ2-7; v_gene: TRBV13; d_gene: TRBD2; abundance: .; CDR3nt: TGTGCCAGCATCCCCCCATCCCCCGCTAGCGGTACCTACGAGCAGTACTTC; CDR3aa: CASIPPSPASGTYEQYF
j_gene: TRBJ2-7; v_gene: TRBV7-9; d_gene: .; abundance: .; CDR3nt: TGTGCCAGCAGCTTGGCCGCGGTCGGTCCCTACGAGCAGTACTTC; CDR3aa: CASSLAAVGPYEQYF
j_gene: TRBJ2-7; v_gene: TRBV7-2; d_gene: TRBD2; abundance: .; CDR3nt: TGTGCCAGCAGCTTGGGGGGGGACGCTTGGGCCGAGCAGTACTTC; CDR3aa: CASSLGGDAWAEQYF
j_gene: TRBJ2-7; v_gene: TRBV28; d_gene: TRBD1; abundance: once; CDR3nt: TGTGCCAGCAGTTTACAGGGGGCCTACGAGCAGTACTTC; CDR3aa: CASSLQGAYEQYF
j_gene: TRBJ1-4; v_gene: TRBV28; d_gene: TRBD1; abundance: .; CDR3nt: TGTGCCAGCAGCCTGACAGGGGAGGTCGAAAAACTGTTTTTT; CDR3aa: CASSLTGEVEKLFF
j_gene: TRBJ1-1; v_gene: TRBV28; d_gene: .; abundance: few; CDR3nt: TGTGCCAGCAGGTCTTCGGGGGGTCATGAAGCTTTCTTT; CDR3aa: CASRSSGGHEAFF
j_gene: TRBJ1-2; v_gene: TRBV7-9; d_gene: .; abundance: .; CDR3nt: TGTTCCAGCAGAGCCGAGGGCAGCTCCAGTTTCGCCTTC; CDR3aa: CSSRAEGSSSFAF
j_gene: TRBJ2-7; v_gene: TRBV4-2; d_gene: .; abundance: .; CDR3nt: TGTGCCAGCAGCCCCAGGGACATCGACTACGAGCAGTACTTC; CDR3aa: CASSPRDIDYEQYF
j_gene: TRBJ2-6; v_gene: TRBV7-9; d_gene: .; abundance: .; CDR3nt: TGTTCCAGCAGCTCCATTCGTTTGGGGCCTGGGGCCAACGTCCTGACTTTC; CDR3aa: CSSSSIRLGPGANVLTF